What follows are 19 T cell receptor beta chains derived from one specimen sequenced in a study of blood T cell repertoires in COVID-19. Measured with immunoSEQ multiplex PCR; TCRdb has only the in-frame clones, and not every one. The data contain around 29,000 clones, approximately 67% of them singletons. Source material: peripheral blood. Receptors were obtained from a human donor in a cohort sampled during active COVID-19.

This clone was seen only a few times. V usage is TRBV5-1 and J usage is TRBJ2-7, with 8 bases aligning to TRBD1. CDR1 and CDR2 from the germline V gene are SGHRS and YFSETQ. The CDR3 totals 16 residues. The V and J ends lost 4 bases and 4 bases, in that order; junction bases with no gene match: 13. CDR3 coding DNA: TGCGCCAGCAGCCCTGGACAGGGAGGTTTACGGTACGAGCAGTACTTC. Protein product: CASSPGQGGLRYEQYF.

The rearrangement joins TRBV29-1 to TRBJ2-3; D not certain. The germline V gene has CDR1 SQVTM and CDR2 ANQGSEA. With 4 bases removed from V and 6 bases from J, the gap between germline ends came to 8 bases. The CDR3 sequence is 11 residues long. CDR3 sequence: CSVAHGDTQYF. CDR3 DNA: TGCAGCGTTGCCCACGGGGATACGCAGTATTTT.

The chain has TRBV11-2 and TRBJ2-1; 9 nucleotides align to TRBD1. Unmatched junction bases numbered 7, after V lost 7 bases and J lost 3 bases. Germline values: CDR1 SGHAT, CDR2 FQNNGV. The CDR3 is 15 residues long. The CDR3 bases are TGTGCCAGCAACTGGGGGACAGGGAGCTACAATGAGCAGTTCTTC. It translates to CASNWGTGSYNEQFF.

This clone was detected once. The J gene is TRBJ2-5, the V gene TRBV6-6, with 10 positions matching TRBD2. The CDR3 length is 14 residues. Germline trimming cut 7 bases from V and 7 bases from J; bases unmatched to any gene: 9. CDR1 is MNHNY and CDR2 is SVGAGI in the germline V gene (reference sequence). CDR3: CASTEGPSGGTQYF. DNA of the CDR3: TGTGCCAGCACCGAAGGGCCTAGCGGGGGGACCCAGTACTTC.

The chain employs TRBV7-9 and TRBJ2-3, with a tentative D call TRBD2 (6 bases). The germline V and J ends were trimmed by 3 bases and 0 bases, with 7 bases remaining between them. There are 14 residues in the CDR3. CDR1 is SEHNR, CDR2 FQNEAQ, per germline (reference sequence). In DNA, the CDR3 is TGTGCCAGCAGCTTTGGGACTAGCACAGATACGCAGTATTTT. Translating it yields CASSFGTSTDTQYF.

This clone was counted between two and nine times. The chain carries TRBV5-1 and TRBJ2-7; D uncertain. Germline loops: CDR1 SGHRS, CDR2 YFSETQ. Trimming left V 0 bases short and J 5 bases short, with 12 bases between. The CDR3 has 14 amino acids. The chain's CDR3 is CASSLVRRKNEQYF. CDR3 DNA: TGCGCCAGCAGCTTGGTTCGGAGAAAGAACGAGCAGTACTTC.

This clone was counted at least ten times. The chain employs TRBV29-1 and TRBJ1-1; D might be TRBD1 (6 bases). Germline V gene lookup returns CDR1 SQVTM and CDR2 ANQGSEA. This CDR3 region has 11 residues. The CDR3 nucleotides are TGCGGGGGAAAAGGGGGCACTGAAGCTTTCTTT. This sequence encodes CGGKGGTEAFF.

CDR3 coding DNA: TGCGCCAGCAGCCAGGTTACTGCAGATACGCAGTATTTT. Translating it yields CASSQVTADTQYF. V gene TRBV4-1 combines with J gene TRBJ2-3; D is undetermined. Germline CDR1 reads MGHRA; CDR2 reads YSYEKL. This CDR3 spans 13 amino acids. V lost 3 bases and J 4 bases, leaving 8 bases between the germline ends.

This clone was detected only a few times. V is TRBV19 and J is TRBJ2-1; D unclear. There are 13 residues in the CDR3. Trimming took off 3 bases at V and 4 bases at J, with 7 bases between the two ends. Germline CDR1 and CDR2: LNHDA and SQIVND (reference sequence). The DNA for the CDR3 is TGTGCCAGTAGTATTAATCCTTACAATGAGCAGTTCTTC. It translates to CASSINPYNEQFF.

This clone was seen only a few times. The chain joins TRBV28 to TRBJ2-1, with 8 nucleotides matching TRBD2. Germline values: CDR1 MDHEN, CDR2 SYDVKM. The V and J ends lost 3 bases and 2 bases, in that order; junction bases with no gene match: 3. The CDR3 totals 15 residues. CDR3 in amino acids: CASSLATSAYNEQFF. The CDR3 region has the DNA TGTGCCAGCAGTTTGGCGACTAGCGCCTACAATGAGCAGTTCTTC.

To note about this clone: This may be a read error: a much more frequent sequence differs by one nucleotide. The chain couples TRBV3-1 (or the pseudogene TRBV3-2) to TRBJ1-1, with D possibly being TRBD1 (6 bases). CDR3 length: 13 amino acids. The germline V gene has CDR1 LGHDT and CDR2 YNNKEL (reference sequence). Trimming pared 4 bases from V and 1 base from J, leaving 7 bases between. The CDR3 loop is CASSPRGNTEAFF. Here the CDR3 DNA reads TGTGCCAGCAGCCCCAGGGGGAACACTGAAGCTTTCTTT.

This chain links TRBV27 with TRBJ1-1, with a tentative D call TRBD1 (6 bases). Looked up from germline, CDR1 is MNHEY and CDR2 is SMNVEV (reference sequence). The CDR3 is 14 amino acids. Between the trimmed V and J ends, which lost 6 bases and 4 bases, there was a span of 15 bases. CDR3 loop: CASRLMGASTEAFF. CDR3 DNA sequence: TGTGCCAGCAGACTGATGGGGGCGTCCACTGAAGCTTTCTTT.

In its sample, this clone was seen many times. J is TRBJ1-3 and V is TRBV10-3, with D perhaps matching TRBD1 (6 bases). The germline V and J ends were trimmed by 8 bases and 0 bases, with 14 bases remaining between them. CDR3 length: 15 amino acids. CDR1 is ENHRY, CDR2 SYGVKD, per germline. The CDR3 DNA reads as TGTGCCATCGGTGGCAGGGGAAACTCTGGAAACACCATATATTTT. It is translated as CAIGGRGNSGNTIYF.

This clone turned up a few times. The chain joins TRBV5-4 to TRBJ1-6; TRBD1 agrees at 7 bases. Germline V gene lookup returns CDR1 SGHNT and CDR2 YYREEE (reference sequence). The CDR3 has 13 residues. V was pared by 4 bases and J by 7 bases, with 2 bases of the junction left unmatched. The CDR3, as DNA: TGTGCCAGCAGCGGGGACAGCAATTCACCCCTCCACTTT. Amino acids: CASSGDSNSPLHF.

The chain recombines TRBV24-1 with TRBJ1-5, with D uncertain. CDR3 length: 13 residues. Germline CDR1 reads KGHDR; CDR2 reads SFDVKD. The V gene lost 4 bases and the J gene lost 10 bases, with 13 bases spanning the gap. DNA of the CDR3: TGTGCCACCAGTGACCCCCGGGGAGGACCCCAGCATTTT. Translating gives CATSDPRGGPQHF.

This sequence joins TRBV2 and TRBJ2-2, with unresolved D. The V gene's germline CDR1 is SNHLY and CDR2 FYNNEI. This CDR3 spans 15 amino acids. Trimming took 1 base from V and 4 from J, leaving 10 bases between them. The CDR3 loop is CASSEEVTGTGELFF. The CDR3 DNA is TGTGCCAGCAGTGAAGAGGTAACGGGCACCGGGGAGCTGTTTTTT.

The chain couples TRBV18 to TRBJ1-6; D might be TRBD1 (6 bases). Per germline, CDR1 KGHSH and CDR2 LQKENI. The CDR3 is 15 residues long. V lost 4 bases to trimming and J lost 2 bases, with 9 bases between them. CDR3 nucleotide sequence: TGTGCCAGCTCACAACAGGGTACCTATAATTCACCCCTCCACTTT. Its translation: CASSQQGTYNSPLHF.

V usage is TRBV14 and J usage is TRBJ2-2; a possible D gene is TRBD2 (6 bases). Germline CDR1 SGHDN, CDR2 FVKESK. This CDR3 has 14 residues. Deletions cut 5 bases from V and 3 bases from J, with 10 bases between. The CDR3 sequence: CASSFRGYTGELFF. As DNA, the CDR3 is TGTGCCAGCAGCTTTCGGGGGTACACCGGGGAGCTGTTTTTT.

J is TRBJ2-7 and V is TRBV11-3, with D perhaps TRBD1 (6 bases). Germline V CDR1 and CDR2: SGHNT, YENEEA. V dropped 5 bases and J dropped 3 bases, with 14 bases sitting between them. The CDR3 contains 14 residues. CDR3 sequence reads: CASSPGQSLYEQYF. The CDR3 coding sequence is TGTGCCAGCAGCCCAGGACAGTCCCTCTACGAGCAGTACTTC.